The entry that follows covers one TCR beta chain sequence. Its antigen is unknown. This specimen belongs to a study of siplizumab effects on memory and regulatory T cells. Every sample had approximately 10^5 of its TCR templates assayed. Here immunoSEQ multiplex PCR was the method, and the copy in TCRdb shows in-frame clones only, minus some. There are 85,000 to 120,000 clones in the sample; about 93% occur only once, and 0.85% to 1.3% lies in the top ten. Trimming removed 2 bases at V and 0 bases at J, with 17 bases between. Germline CDR1 GTSNPN, CDR2 SVGIG (reference sequence). The CDR3 has 16 amino acids. Study-wide results and limits: Naive T cells appeared more varied than memory cells and looked like key alloresponse contributors. Many proliferating CD4+ or CD8+ clones remained unclassified. Roughly 80-96% of them could not be assigned either a naive or a memory phenotype.

Sequenced material: CD4+ T cells sorted from blood. The gene calls are TRBV30 and TRBJ2-7; tentatively, D is TRBD2 (5 bases). The TCR originated in a human donor in good health. The CDR3 here is CAWSNQVGVHSYEQYF. CDR3 sequence (DNA): TGTGCCTGGAGTAACCAGGTGGGAGTTCACTCCTACGAGCAGTACTTC.